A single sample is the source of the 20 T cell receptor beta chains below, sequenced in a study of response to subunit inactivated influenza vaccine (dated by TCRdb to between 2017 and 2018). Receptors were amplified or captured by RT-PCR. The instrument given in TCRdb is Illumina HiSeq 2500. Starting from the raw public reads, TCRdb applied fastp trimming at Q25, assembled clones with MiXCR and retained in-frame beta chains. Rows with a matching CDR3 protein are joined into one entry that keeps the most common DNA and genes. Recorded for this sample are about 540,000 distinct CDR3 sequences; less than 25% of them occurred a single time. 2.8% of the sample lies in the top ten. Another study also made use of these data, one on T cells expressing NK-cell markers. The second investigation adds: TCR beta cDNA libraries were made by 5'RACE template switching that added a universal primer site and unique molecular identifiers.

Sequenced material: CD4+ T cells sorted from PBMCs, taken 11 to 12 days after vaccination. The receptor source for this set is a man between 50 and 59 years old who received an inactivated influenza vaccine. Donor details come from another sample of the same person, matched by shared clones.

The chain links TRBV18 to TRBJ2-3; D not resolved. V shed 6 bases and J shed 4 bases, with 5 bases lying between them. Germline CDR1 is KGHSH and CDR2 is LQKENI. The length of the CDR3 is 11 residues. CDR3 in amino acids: CASSVSDTQYF. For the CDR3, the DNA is TGTGCCAGCTCTGTCTCAGATACGCAGTATTTT. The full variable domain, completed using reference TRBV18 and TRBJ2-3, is NAGVMQNPRHLVRRRGQEARLRCSPMKGHSHVYWYRQLPEEGLKFMVYLQKENIIDESGMPKERFSAEFPKEGPSILRIQQVVRGDSAAYFCASSVSDTQYFGPGTRLTVL.

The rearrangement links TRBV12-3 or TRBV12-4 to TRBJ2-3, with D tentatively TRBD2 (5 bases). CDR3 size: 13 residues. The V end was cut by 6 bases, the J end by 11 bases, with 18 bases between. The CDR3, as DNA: TGTGCCAGCAGCCGTGGACTCCCTAAGAAGCAGTATTTT. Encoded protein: CASSRGLPKKQYF.

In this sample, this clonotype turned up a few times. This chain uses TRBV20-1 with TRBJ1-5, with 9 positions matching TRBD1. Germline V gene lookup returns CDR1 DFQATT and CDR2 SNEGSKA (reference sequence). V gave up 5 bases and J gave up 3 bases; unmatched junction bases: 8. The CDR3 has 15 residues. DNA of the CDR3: TGCAGTGCTCCCGGGACAGGGCATTACAATCAGCCCCAGCATTTT. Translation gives CSAPGTGHYNQPQHF.

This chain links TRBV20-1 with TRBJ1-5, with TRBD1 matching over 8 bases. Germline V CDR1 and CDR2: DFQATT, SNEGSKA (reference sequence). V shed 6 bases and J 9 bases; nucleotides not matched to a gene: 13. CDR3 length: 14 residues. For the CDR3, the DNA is TGCAGTGCGGTACCTTCGGGACAGGTCTCGCCCCAGCATTTT. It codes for CSAVPSGQVSPQHF.

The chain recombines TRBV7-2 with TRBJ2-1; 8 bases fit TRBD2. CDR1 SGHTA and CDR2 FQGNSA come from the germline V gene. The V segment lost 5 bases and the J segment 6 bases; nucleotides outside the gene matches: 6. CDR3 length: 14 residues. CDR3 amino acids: CASSRLAGTNEQFF. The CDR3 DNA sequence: TGTGCCAGCAGCCGGCTAGCGGGTACCAATGAGCAGTTCTTC.

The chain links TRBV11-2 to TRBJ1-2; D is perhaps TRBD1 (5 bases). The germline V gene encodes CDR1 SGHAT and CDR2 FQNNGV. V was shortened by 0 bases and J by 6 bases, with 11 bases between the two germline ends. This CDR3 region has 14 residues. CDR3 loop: CASSLDQGRDGYTF. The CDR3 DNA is TGTGCCAGCAGCTTAGATCAGGGACGGGATGGCTACACCTTC. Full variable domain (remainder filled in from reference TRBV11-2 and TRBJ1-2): EAGVAQSPRYKIIEKRQSVAFWCNPISGHATLYWYQQILGQGPKLLIQFQNNGVVDDSQLPKDRFSAERLKGVDSTLKIQPAKLEDSAVYLCASSLDQGRDGYTFGSGTRLTVV.

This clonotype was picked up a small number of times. This CDR3 is CSVTRGQETQYF. CDR3 nucleotide sequence: TGCAGCGTGACCAGGGGCCAAGAGACCCAGTACTTC. The chain recombines TRBV29-1 with TRBJ2-5; tentatively, D is TRBD1 (6 bases). The germline CDR1 and CDR2 sequences are SQVTM and ANQGSEA. The CDR3 spans 12 residues. V was cut by 6 bases and J by 1 base, with 9 bases left in between.

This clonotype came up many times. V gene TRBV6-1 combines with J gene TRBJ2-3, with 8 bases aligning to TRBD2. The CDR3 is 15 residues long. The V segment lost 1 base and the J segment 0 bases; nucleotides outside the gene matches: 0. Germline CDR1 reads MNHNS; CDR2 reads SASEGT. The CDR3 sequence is CASSEGLASTDTQYF. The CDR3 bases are TGTGCCAGCAGTGAAGGACTAGCGAGCACAGATACGCAGTATTTT.

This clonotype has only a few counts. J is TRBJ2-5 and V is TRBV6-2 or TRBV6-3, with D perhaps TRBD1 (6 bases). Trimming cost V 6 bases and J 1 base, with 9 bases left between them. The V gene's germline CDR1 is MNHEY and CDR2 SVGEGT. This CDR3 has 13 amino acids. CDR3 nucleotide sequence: TGTGCCAGCAGAAAGGACAGCCAAGAGACCCAGTACTTC. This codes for CASRKDSQETQYF.

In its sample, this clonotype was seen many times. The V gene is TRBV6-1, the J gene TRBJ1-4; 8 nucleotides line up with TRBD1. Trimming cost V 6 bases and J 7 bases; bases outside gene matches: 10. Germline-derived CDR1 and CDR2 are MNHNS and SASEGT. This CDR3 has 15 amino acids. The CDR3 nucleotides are TGTGCCAGCAGCCCTACGACAGGGGCGGGTGAAAAACTGTTTTTT. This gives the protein CASSPTTGAGEKLFF.

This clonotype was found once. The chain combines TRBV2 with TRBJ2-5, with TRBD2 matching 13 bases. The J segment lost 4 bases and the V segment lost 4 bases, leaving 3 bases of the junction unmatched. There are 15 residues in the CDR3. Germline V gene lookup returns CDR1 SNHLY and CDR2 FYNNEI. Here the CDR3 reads CASSGTSGGAETQYF. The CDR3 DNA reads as TGTGCCAGCAGTGGAACTAGCGGGGGGGCAGAGACCCAGTACTTC. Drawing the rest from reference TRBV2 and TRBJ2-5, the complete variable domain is EPEVTQTPSHQVTQMGQEVILRCVPISNHLYFYWYRQILGQKVEFLVSFYNNEISEKSEIFDDQFSVERPDGSNFTLKIRSTKLEDSAMYFCASSGTSGGAETQYFGPGTRLLVL.

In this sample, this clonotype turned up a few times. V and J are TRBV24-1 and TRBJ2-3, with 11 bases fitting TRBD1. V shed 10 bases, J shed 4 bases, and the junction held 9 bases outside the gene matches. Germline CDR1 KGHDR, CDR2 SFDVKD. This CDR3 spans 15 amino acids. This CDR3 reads CATRDRGQGADTQYF. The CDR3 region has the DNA TGTGCCACACGCGACCGGGGACAGGGGGCAGATACGCAGTATTTT.

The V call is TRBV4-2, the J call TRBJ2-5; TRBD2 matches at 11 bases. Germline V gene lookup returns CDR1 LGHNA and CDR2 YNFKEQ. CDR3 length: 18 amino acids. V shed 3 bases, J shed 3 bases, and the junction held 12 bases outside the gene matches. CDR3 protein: CASSHHEGLAGGKETQYF. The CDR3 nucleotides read TGTGCCAGCAGCCACCATGAGGGGCTAGCGGGGGGAAAAGAGACCCAGTACTTC.

CDR3 sequence (DNA): TGTGCCACCAGCGGGGGACTAGCGGGATCCGGAGATACGCAGTATTTT. It encodes CATSGGLAGSGDTQYF. The rearrangement joins TRBV15 to TRBJ2-3, with TRBD2 matching over 13 bases. Per germline, CDR1 LNHNV and CDR2 YYDKDF (reference sequence). The CDR3 has 16 residues. Trimming took 5 bases from V and 5 from J; bases not matched to a gene: 7.

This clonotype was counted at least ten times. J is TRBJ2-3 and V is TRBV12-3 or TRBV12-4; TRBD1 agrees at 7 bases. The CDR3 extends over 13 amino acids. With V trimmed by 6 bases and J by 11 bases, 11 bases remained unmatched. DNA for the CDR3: TGTGCCAGCAGAACCGACAGGGCTGGAGGGCAGTATTTT. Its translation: CASRTDRAGGQYF.

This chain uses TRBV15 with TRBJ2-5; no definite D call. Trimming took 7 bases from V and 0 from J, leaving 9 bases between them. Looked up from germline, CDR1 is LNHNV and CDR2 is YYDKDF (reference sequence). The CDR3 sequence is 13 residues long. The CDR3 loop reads CATKGPNQETQYF. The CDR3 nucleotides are TGTGCCACCAAAGGACCCAACCAAGAGACCCAGTACTTC. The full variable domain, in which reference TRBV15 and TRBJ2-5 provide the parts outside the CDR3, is DAMVIQNPRYQVTQFGKPVTLSCSQTLNHNVMYWYQQKSSQAPKLLFHYYDKDFNNEADTPDNFQSRRPNTSFCFLDIRSPGLGDTAMYLCATKGPNQETQYFGPGTRLLVL.

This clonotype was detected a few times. The CDR3 sequence: CASSQVPLAGAETQYF. In DNA form, the CDR3 reads TGCGCCAGCAGCCAGGTTCCCCTAGCGGGAGCTGAGACCCAGTACTTC. The chain links TRBV4-3 to TRBJ2-5, with 10 bases lining up with TRBD2. Germline V CDR1 and CDR2: LGHNA, YSLEER. The CDR3 is 16 amino acids. V was pared by 3 bases and J by 5 bases, with 9 bases of the junction left unmatched.

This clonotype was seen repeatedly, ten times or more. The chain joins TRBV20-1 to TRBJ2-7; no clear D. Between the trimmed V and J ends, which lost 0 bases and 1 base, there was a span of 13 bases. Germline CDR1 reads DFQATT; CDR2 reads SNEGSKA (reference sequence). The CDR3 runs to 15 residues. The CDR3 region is CSARDYRKGSYEQYF. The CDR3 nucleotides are TGCAGTGCTAGAGATTACAGAAAAGGGTCCTACGAGCAGTACTTC.

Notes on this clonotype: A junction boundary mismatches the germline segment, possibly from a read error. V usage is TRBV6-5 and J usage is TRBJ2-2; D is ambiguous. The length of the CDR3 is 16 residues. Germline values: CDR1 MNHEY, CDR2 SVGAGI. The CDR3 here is CASTYAFNGNTGELFF. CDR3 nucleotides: TGTGCCAGCACTTACGCCTTCAATGGGAACACCGGGGAGCTGTTTTTT.

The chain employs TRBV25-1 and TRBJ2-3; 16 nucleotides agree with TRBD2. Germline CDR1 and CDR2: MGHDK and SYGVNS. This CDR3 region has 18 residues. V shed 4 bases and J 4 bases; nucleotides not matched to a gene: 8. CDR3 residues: CASSAYGTSGRGSDTQYF. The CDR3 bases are TGTGCCAGCAGTGCCTACGGGACTAGCGGGAGGGGGTCAGATACGCAGTATTTT.